The 7 T cell receptor beta chains given below trace back to one sample, sequenced in a study of CD8 T cells in ankylosing spondylitis. TCRdb itself ran the 5' RACE reads through MiXCR, one entry per CDR3 protein. The repertoire has about 250,000 distinct CDR3 sequences, roughly a quarter of them found once; the top ten carry more than 0.6%. Sequencing used blood, either unsorted or a sorted T cell fraction (not recorded which). Receptors originate from a male donor with ankylosing spondylitis or in good health (not recorded which).

The chain joins TRBV29-1 to TRBJ2-5; D is possibly TRBD1 or TRBD2 (6 bases each). The V and J ends lost 7 bases and 5 bases respectively, with 20 bases between them. Germline values: CDR1 SQVTM, CDR2 ANQGSEA. The CDR3 length is 14 residues. CDR3 coding DNA: TGCAGCGCGCACCGCCCGGGGGCGGGGGAGACCCAGTACTTC. Translated: CSAHRPGAGETQYF.

The chain uses TRBV12-3 or TRBV12-4 and TRBJ1-5; perhaps TRBD1 as D (5 bases). The CDR3 runs 13 residues. V was pared by 5 bases and J by 7 bases, with 12 bases between. CDR3 amino acids: CASSRDSGQPQHF. For the CDR3, the DNA is TGTGCCAGCAGTAGGGACTCGGGACAGCCCCAGCATTTT.

The J gene is TRBJ2-1, the V gene TRBV7-8; 7 positions agree with TRBD2. Trimming at V came to 4 bases and at J to 9 bases, leaving 15 bases not matched to a gene. This CDR3 comprises 16 residues. The germline V gene has CDR1 SGHVS and CDR2 FQNEAQ. CDR3 in amino acids: CASSSTGTNPTSEQFF. CDR3 DNA: TGTGCCAGCAGCTCCACCGGGACTAATCCCACAAGTGAGCAGTTCTTC.

About this clonotype itself: A clone one base away is much larger, so this may be a read error. The CDR3 is CSARVPTTTGTGYADTQYF. CDR3 bases: TGCAGTGCTAGGGTCCCCACCACCACCGGGACAGGGTACGCAGATACGCAGTATTTT. The chain couples TRBV20-1 to TRBJ2-3; 9 bases are a match to TRBD1. The V gene's germline CDR1 is DFQATT and CDR2 SNEGSKA (reference sequence). This CDR3 has 19 residues. J was trimmed by 4 bases and V by 3 bases; bases with no gene match: 20.

The chain is built from TRBV28 and TRBJ2-1; 10 nucleotides agree with TRBD1. Trimming took 6 bases from V and 7 from J; bases not matched to a gene: 9. There are 15 residues in the CDR3. CDR1 is MDHEN and CDR2 is SYDVKM in the germline V gene. The chain's CDR3 is CASSRTGQGLNEQFF. The CDR3 DNA is TGTGCCAGCAGCAGGACGGGACAGGGGCTTAATGAGCAGTTCTTC.

This clonotype appeared many times. The chain links TRBV12-3 or TRBV12-4 to TRBJ2-3, with 7 bases aligning to TRBD1. This CDR3 comprises 14 residues. The V segment lost 5 bases and the J segment 5 bases; nucleotides outside the gene matches: 7. The CDR3 is CASSQDRQRDTQYF. The CDR3 nucleotides are TGTGCCAGCAGTCAGGACAGGCAACGAGATACGCAGTATTTT.

CDR3 DNA: TGCAGTGCTAGAGGATGGACAGGGGGACATGAGCAGTTCTTC. It is translated as CSARGWTGGHEQFF. The rearrangement joins TRBV20-1 to TRBJ2-1; 10 positions match TRBD1. Germline lookup yields CDR1 DFQATT and CDR2 SNEGSKA (reference sequence). With V trimmed by 1 base and J by 8 bases, 5 bases remained unmatched. This CDR3 is built from 14 residues.